The 4 T cell receptor beta chains reported below all come from one sample, sequenced in a study of blood T cell repertoires in COVID-19. The protocol was immunoSEQ multiplex PCR, while the TCRdb copy is restricted to in-frame clones and leaves out a portion. This sample carries under 80,000 clones, 85% to 90% of them seen once, and the ten largest clones take under 20%. Source material: peripheral blood. The receptors were sampled from a man of 80 years or more in a cohort sampled during active COVID-19.

This chain connects TRBV3-1 (or the pseudogene TRBV3-2) to TRBJ2-3; 10 bases align to TRBD2. The J segment lost 2 bases and the V segment lost 7 bases, leaving 9 bases of the junction unmatched. The CDR3 runs 16 residues. Germline V gives CDR1 LGHDT, CDR2 YNNKEL (reference sequence). CDR3 nucleotides: TGTGCCAGCATCGAAGCGGGGGGGAGCTCCACAGATACGCAGTATTTT. This encodes CASIEAGGSSTDTQYF.

The J gene is TRBJ2-1, the V gene TRBV6-2 or TRBV6-3, with 7 bases matching TRBD2. Trimming took 5 bases from V and 2 from J; bases not matched to a gene: 3. The germline V gene has CDR1 MNHEY and CDR2 SVGEGT. The CDR3 has 14 residues. The CDR3 spells CASSPGLTYNEQFF. The CDR3 DNA reads TGTGCCAGCAGTCCGGGACTAACCTACAATGAGCAGTTCTTC.

V gene TRBV19 combines with J gene TRBJ2-7, with a possible D match to TRBD1 (6 bases). Trimming removed 7 bases from V and 2 bases from J, with 15 bases in between. Germline V gives CDR1 LNHDA, CDR2 SQIVND (reference sequence). This CDR3 contains 14 residues. The CDR3 spells CASNTGRFAYEQYF. The CDR3, as DNA: TGTGCCAGTAATACAGGGCGATTCGCCTACGAGCAGTACTTC.

This clone was recorded a few times. This sequence joins TRBV5-1 and TRBJ2-2; D is possibly TRBD2 (5 bases). Germline loops: CDR1 SGHRS, CDR2 YFSETQ. The CDR3 consists of 15 residues. Trimming left V 4 bases short and J 1 base short, with 11 bases between. CDR3 bases: TGCGCCAGCAGCGTGAGGGTGGGGAACACCGGGGAGCTGTTTTTT. Its translation is CASSVRVGNTGELFF.